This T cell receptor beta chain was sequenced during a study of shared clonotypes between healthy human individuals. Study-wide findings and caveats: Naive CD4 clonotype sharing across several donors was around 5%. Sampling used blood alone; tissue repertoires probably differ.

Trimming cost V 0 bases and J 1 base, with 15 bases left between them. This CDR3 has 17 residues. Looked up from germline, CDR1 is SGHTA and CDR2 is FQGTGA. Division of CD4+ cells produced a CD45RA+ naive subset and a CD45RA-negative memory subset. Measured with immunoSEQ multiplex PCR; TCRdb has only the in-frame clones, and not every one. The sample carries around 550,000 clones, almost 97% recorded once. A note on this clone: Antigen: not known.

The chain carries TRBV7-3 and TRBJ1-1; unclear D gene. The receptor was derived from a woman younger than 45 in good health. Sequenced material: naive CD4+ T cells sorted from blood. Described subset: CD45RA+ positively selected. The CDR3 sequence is CASSLTGRAQPNTEAFF. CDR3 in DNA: TGTGCCAGCAGCTTAACCGGGCGAGCACAACCGAACACTGAAGCTTTCTTT.